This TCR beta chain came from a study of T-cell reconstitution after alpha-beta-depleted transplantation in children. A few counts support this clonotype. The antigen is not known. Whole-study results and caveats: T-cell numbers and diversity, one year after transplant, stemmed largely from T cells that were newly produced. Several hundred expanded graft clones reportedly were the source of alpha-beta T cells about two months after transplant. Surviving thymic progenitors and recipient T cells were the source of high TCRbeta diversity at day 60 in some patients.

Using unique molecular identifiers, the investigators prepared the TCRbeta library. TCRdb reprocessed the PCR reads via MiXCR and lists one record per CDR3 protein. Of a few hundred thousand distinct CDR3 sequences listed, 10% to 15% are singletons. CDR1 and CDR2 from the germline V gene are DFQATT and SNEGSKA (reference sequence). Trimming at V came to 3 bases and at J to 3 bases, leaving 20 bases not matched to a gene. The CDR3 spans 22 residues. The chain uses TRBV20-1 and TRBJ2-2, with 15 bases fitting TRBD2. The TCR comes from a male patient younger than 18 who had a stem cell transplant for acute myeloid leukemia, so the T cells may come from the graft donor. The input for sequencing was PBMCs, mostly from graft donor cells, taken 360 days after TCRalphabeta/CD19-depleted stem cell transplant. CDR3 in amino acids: CSASQITGLAGGPLLYTGELFF. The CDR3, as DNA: TGCAGTGCTAGTCAAATTACTGGACTAGCGGGAGGGCCCTTATTGTACACCGGGGAGCTGTTTTTT.